This T cell receptor beta chain originates from a study of cytomegalovirus exposure and HLA in healthy donors. CDR1 and CDR2 from the germline V gene are MNHEY and SMNVEV (reference sequence). V lost 4 bases and J lost 10; bases outside the gene matches: 6. This CDR3 is 14 amino acids long. A multiplex PCR was run with 60 Vbeta primers and 13 Jbeta primers. Generated by immunoSEQ multiplex PCR, the TCRdb table keeps only in-frame clones and is missing some. Among 100,000 to 150,000 clones listed, 75% to 85% were seen once. The source is a man aged 25 to 40 in good health and CMV-seropositive. Sequencing input: PBMCs. The chain combines TRBV27 with TRBJ1-6; TRBD1 matches at 8 bases. CDR3 in amino acids: CASSSQGATSPLHF. As DNA, the CDR3 is TGTGCCAGCAGTTCCCAGGGGGCAACGTCACCCCTCCACTTT.